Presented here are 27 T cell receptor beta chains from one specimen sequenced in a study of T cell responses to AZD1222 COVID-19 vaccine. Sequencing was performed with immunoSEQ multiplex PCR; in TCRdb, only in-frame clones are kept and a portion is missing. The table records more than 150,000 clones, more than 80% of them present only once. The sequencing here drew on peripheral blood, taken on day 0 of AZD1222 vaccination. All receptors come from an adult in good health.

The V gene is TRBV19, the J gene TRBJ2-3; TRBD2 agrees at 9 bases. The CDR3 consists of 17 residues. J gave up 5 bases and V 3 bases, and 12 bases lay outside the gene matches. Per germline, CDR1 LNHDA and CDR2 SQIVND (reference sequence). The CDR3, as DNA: TGTGCCAGTAGTATGGACACCAGCGGGGGGTTCGGAGATACGCAGTATTTT. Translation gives CASSMDTSGGFGDTQYF. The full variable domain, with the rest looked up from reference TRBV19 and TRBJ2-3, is DGGITQSPKYLFRKEGQNVTLSCEQNLNHDAMYWYRQDPGQGLRLIYYSQIVNDFQKGDIAEGYSVSREKKESFPLTVTSAQKNPTAFYLCASSMDTSGGFGDTQYFGPGTRLTVL.

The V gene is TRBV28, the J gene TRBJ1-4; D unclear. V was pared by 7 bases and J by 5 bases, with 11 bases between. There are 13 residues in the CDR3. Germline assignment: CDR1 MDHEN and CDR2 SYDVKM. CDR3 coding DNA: TGTGCCAGCATTCAGAACAGAAATGAAAAACTGTTTTTT. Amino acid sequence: CASIQNRNEKLFF.

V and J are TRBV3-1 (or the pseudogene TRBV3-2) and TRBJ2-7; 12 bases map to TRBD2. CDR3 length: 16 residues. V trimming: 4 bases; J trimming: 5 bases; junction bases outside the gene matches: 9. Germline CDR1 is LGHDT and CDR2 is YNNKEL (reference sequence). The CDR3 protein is CASSLGLAGSSDEQYF. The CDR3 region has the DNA TGTGCCAGCAGCCTCGGACTAGCGGGAAGTTCGGACGAGCAGTACTTC.

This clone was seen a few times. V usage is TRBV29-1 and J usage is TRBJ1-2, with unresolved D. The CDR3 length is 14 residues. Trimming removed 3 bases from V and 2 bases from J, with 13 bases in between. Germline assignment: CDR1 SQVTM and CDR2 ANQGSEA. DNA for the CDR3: TGCAGCGTTGATTCCGCCTCTCCCAACTATGGCTACACCTTC. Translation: CSVDSASPNYGYTF.

CDR3 DNA: TGTGCCAGTAGTGCGAGAACCGGGACTAGCGCACCAGCTACTAGCACAGATACGCAGTATTTT. Residues: CASSARTGTSAPATSTDTQYF. The genes are TRBV19 and TRBJ2-3; 10 bases match TRBD2. CDR3 length equals 21 residues. Per the germline V gene, CDR1 is LNHDA and CDR2 is SQIVND (reference sequence). J lost 0 bases, V lost 5 bases, and 20 bases had no gene match.

The CDR3 DNA reads TGTGCCAGCAGTTATAGTTCCCTCACTGGGGCCAACGTCCTGACTTTC. This encodes CASSYSSLTGANVLTF. The chain combines TRBV6-5 with TRBJ2-6, with D hard to call. Germline CDR1 is MNHEY and CDR2 is SVGAGI. Deletions cut 3 bases from V and 2 bases from J, with 11 bases between. CDR3 length: 16 amino acids.

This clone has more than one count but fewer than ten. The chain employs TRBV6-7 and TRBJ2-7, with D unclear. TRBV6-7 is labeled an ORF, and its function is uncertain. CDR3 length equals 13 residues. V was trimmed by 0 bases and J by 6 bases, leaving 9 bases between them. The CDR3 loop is CASSYSGPCEQYF. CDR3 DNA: TGTGCCAGCAGTTACTCGGGCCCCTGCGAGCAGTACTTC.

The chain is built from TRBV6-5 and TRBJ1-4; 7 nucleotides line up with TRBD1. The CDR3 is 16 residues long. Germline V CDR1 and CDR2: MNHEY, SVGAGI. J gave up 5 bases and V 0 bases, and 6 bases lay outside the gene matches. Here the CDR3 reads CASSYSGATGNEKLFF. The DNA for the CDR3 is TGTGCCAGCAGTTACTCGGGTGCGACAGGGAATGAAAAACTGTTTTTT.

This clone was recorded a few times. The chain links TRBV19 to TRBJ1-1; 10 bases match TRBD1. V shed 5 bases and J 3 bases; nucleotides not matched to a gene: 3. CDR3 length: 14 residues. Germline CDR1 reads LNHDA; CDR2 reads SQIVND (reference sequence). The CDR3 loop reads CASSRTGGDTEAFF. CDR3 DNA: TGTGCCAGTAGTCGGACAGGGGGAGACACTGAAGCTTTCTTT.

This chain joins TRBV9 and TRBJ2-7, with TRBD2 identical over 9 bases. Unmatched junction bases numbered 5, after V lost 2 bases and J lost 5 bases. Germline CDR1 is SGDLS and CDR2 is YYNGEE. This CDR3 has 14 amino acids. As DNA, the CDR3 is TGTGCCAGCAGCGTGGCGGGAGGGCGAGACGAGCAGTACTTC. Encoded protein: CASSVAGGRDEQYF.

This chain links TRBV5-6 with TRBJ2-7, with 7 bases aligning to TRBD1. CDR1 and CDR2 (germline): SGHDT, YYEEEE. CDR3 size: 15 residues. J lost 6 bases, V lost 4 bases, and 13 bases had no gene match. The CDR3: CASSTSTGVVGEQYF. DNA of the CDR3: TGTGCCAGCAGCACCTCCACAGGGGTAGTCGGCGAGCAGTACTTC.

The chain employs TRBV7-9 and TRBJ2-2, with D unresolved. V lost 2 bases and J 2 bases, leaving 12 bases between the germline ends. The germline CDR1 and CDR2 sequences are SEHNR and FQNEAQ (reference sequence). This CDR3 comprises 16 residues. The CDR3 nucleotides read TGTGCCAGCAGCTTACTAGGTGTCACCAACACCGGGGAGCTGTTTTTT. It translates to CASSLLGVTNTGELFF.

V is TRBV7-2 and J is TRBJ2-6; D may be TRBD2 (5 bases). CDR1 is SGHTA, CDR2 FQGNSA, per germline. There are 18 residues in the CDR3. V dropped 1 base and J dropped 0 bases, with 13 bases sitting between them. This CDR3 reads CASSLELRGSSGANVLTF. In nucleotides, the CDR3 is TGTGCCAGCAGCTTAGAACTACGGGGAAGCTCTGGGGCCAACGTCCTGACTTTC.

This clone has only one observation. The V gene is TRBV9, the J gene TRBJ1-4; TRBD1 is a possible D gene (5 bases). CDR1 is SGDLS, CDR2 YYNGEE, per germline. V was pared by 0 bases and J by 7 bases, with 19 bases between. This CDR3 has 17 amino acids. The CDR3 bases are TGTGCCAGCAGCGTAGCTACGAGTGGAGGGGCAGGTGAAAAACTGTTTTTT. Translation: CASSVATSGGAGEKLFF.

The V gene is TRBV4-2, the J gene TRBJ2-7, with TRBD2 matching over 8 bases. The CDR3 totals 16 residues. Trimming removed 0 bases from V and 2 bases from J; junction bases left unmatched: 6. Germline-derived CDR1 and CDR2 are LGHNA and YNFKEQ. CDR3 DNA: TGTGCCAGCAGCCAAGATCTCGGCGGGGGGACCTACGAGCAGTACTTC. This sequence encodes CASSQDLGGGTYEQYF.

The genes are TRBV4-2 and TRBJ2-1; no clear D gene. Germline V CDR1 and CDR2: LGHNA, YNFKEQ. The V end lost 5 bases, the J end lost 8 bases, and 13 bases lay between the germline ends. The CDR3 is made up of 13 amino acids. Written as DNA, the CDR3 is TGTGCCAGCAGCGTTCATGGTAGGGATGAGCAGTTCTTC. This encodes CASSVHGRDEQFF.

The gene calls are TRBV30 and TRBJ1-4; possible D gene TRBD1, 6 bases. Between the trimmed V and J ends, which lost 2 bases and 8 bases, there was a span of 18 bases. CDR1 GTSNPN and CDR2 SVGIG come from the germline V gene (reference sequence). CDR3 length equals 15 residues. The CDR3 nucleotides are TGTGCCTGGAGTCGTGGAGGGGGTAGTACGGAAAAACTGTTTTTT. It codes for CAWSRGGGSTEKLFF.

The CDR3 DNA follows: TGTGCCAGCAGCCCAGGGGGTTCACTAGCGGGAGGAGGGGATACGCAGTATTTT. Encoded protein: CASSPGGSLAGGGDTQYF. The chain combines TRBV27 with TRBJ2-3, with 12 bases matching TRBD2. CDR3 length: 18 amino acids. In germline, CDR1 is MNHEY, CDR2 SMNVEV (reference sequence). With V trimmed by 6 bases and J by 6 bases, 16 bases remained unmatched.

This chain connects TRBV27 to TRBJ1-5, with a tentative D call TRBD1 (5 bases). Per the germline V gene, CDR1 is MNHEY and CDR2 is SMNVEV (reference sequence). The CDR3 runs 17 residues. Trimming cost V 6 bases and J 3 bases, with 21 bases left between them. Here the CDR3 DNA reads TGTGCCAGCAGCCACACGGGGGTCGGGGGTAACAATCAGCCCCAGCATTTT. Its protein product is CASSHTGVGGNNQPQHF.

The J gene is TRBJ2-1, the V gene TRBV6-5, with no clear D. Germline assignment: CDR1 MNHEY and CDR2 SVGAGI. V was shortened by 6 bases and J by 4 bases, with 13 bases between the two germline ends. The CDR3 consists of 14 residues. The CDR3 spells CASRVLNQYNEQFF. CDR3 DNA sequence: TGTGCCAGCAGGGTCCTCAACCAGTACAATGAGCAGTTCTTC.

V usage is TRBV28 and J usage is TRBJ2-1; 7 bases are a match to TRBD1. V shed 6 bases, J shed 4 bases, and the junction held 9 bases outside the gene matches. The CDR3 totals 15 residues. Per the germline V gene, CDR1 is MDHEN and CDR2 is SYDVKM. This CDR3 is CASRTPGQRYNEQFF. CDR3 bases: TGTGCCAGCAGGACACCGGGACAGCGATACAATGAGCAGTTCTTC.

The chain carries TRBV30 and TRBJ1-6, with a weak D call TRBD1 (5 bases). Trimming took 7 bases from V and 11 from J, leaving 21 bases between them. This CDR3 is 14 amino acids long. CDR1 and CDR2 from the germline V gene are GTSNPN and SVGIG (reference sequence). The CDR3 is CALETGPSGAPLHF. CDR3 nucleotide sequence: TGTGCCTTAGAAACGGGACCCAGCGGGGCACCCCTCCACTTT.

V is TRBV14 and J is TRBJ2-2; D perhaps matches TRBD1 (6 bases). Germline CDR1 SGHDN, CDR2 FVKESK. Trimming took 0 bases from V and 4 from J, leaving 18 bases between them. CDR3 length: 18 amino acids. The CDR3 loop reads CASSQERRRGGGTGELFF. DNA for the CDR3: TGTGCCAGCAGCCAAGAGCGAAGAAGAGGGGGTGGCACCGGGGAGCTGTTTTTT.

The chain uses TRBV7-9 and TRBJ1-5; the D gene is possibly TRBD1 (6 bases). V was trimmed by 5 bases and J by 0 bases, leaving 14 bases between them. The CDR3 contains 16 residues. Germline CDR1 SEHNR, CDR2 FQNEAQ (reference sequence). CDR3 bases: TGTGCCAGCAGCCACGCAGACAGGTATAGCAATCAGCCCCAGCATTTT. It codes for CASSHADRYSNQPQHF.

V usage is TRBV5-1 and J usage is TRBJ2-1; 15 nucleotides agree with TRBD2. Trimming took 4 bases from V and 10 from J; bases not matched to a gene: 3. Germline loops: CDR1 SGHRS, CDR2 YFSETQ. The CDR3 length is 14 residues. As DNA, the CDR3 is TGCGCCAGCAGCGAGGGACTAGCGGGGGGAGAGCAGTTCTTC. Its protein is CASSEGLAGGEQFF.

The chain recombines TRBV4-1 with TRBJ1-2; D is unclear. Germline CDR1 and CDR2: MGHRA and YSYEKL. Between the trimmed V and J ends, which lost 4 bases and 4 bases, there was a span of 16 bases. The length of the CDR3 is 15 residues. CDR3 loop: CASSPQVAGSYGYTF. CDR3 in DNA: TGCGCCAGCAGCCCCCAGGTTGCGGGGTCCTATGGCTACACCTTC.

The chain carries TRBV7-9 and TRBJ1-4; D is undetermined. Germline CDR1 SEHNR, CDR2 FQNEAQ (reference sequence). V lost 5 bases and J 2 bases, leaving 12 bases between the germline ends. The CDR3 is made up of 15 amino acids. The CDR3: CASSVSSGTNEKLFF. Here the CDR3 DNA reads TGTGCCAGCAGCGTCAGTTCGGGGACTAATGAAAAACTGTTTTTT. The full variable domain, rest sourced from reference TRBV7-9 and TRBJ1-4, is DTGVSQNPRHKITKRGQNVTFRCDPISEHNRLYWYRQTLGQGPEFLTYFQNEAQLEKSRLLSDRFSAERPKGSFSTLEIQRTEQGDSAMYLCASSVSSGTNEKLFFGSGTQLSVL.